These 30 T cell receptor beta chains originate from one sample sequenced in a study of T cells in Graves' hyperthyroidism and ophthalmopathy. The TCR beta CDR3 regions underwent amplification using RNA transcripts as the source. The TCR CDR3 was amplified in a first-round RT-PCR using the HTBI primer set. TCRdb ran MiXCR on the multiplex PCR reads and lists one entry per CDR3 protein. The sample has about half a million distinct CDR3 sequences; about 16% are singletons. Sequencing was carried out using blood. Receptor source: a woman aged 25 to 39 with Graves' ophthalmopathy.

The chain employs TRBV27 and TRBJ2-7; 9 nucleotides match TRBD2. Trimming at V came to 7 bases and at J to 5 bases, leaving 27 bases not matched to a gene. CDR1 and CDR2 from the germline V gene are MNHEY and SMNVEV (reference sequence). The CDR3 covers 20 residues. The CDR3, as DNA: TGTGCCAGCAACGGACCCCCCCCCCCCCCACTAGCGGGCCTGGGGAACGAGCAGTACTTC. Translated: CASNGPPPPPLAGLGNEQYF.

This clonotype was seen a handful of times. The DNA for the CDR3 is TGTGCCAGCGCCACCTACAGCTCCTACGAGCAGTACTTC. Translating gives CASATYSSYEQYF. V usage is TRBV7-9 and J usage is TRBJ2-7; D uncertain. Germline V gene data show CDR1 as SEHNR and CDR2 as FQNEAQ (reference sequence). The CDR3 sequence is 13 residues long. Trimming shortened V by 8 bases and J by 0 bases, and 11 bases separated the two germline ends. The variable domain in full, completed from reference TRBV7-9 and TRBJ2-7, reads DTGVSQNPRHKITKRGQNVTFRCDPISEHNRLYWYRQTLGQGPEFLTYFQNEAQLEKSRLLSDRFSAERPKGSFSTLEIQRTEQGDSAMYLCASATYSSYEQYFGPGTRLTVT.

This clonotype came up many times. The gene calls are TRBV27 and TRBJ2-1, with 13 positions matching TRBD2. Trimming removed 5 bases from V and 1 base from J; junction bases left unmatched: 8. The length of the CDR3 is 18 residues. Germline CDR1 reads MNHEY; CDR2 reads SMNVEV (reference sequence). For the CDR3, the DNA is TGTGCCAGCAGTCCCCGGACTAGCGGGAGAGGGTCCTACAATGAGCAGTTCTTC. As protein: CASSPRTSGRGSYNEQFF.

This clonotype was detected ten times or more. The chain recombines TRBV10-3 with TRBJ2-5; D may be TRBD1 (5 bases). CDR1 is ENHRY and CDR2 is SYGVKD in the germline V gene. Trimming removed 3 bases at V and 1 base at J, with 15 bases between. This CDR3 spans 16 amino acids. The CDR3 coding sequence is TGTGCCATCAGTGACTCCTCAGGGATTGTCCAAGAGACCCAGTACTTC. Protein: CAISDSSGIVQETQYF.

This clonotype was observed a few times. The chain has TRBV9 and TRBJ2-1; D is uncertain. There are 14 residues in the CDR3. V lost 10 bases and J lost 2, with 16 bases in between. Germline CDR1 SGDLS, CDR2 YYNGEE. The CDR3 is CACSQDAAYNEQFF. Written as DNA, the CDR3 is TGTGCCTGCTCCCAGGACGCTGCCTACAATGAGCAGTTCTTC.

CDR3: CASIRGQGARGTDTQYF. CDR3 nucleotides: TGTGCCAGCATCAGGGGACAGGGGGCGCGGGGCACAGATACGCAGTATTTT. The chain is built from TRBV6-1 and TRBJ2-3; 12 bases align to TRBD1. Germline CDR1 and CDR2: MNHNS and SASEGT. CDR3 length: 17 residues. Trimming removed 7 bases from V and 1 base from J; junction bases left unmatched: 9.

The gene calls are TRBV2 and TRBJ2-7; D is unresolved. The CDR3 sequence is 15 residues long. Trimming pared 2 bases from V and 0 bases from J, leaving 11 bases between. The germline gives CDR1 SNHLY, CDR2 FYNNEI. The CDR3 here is CASSESLGSSYEQYF. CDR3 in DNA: TGTGCCAGCAGTGAATCATTAGGTAGCTCCTACGAGCAGTACTTC.

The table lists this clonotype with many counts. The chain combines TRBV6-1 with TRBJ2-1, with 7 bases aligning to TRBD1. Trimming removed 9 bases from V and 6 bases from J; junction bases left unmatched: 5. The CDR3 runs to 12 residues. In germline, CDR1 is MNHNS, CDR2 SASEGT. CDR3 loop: CASRDSPNEQFF. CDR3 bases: TGTGCCAGTCGGGACAGTCCCAATGAGCAGTTCTTC.

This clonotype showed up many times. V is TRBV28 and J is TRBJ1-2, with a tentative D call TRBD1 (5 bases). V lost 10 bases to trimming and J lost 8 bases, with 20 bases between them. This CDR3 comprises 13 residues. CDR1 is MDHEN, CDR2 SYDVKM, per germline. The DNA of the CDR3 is TGTGCCACACCTAACCGGGGCCAGGGCGGCTACACCTTC. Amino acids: CATPNRGQGGYTF.

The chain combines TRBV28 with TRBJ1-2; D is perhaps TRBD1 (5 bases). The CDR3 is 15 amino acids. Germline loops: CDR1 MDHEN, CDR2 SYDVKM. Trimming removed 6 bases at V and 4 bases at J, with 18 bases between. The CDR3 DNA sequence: TGTGCCAGCAGGGATACAGGATTCACGTTCTATGGCTACACCTTC. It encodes CASRDTGFTFYGYTF.

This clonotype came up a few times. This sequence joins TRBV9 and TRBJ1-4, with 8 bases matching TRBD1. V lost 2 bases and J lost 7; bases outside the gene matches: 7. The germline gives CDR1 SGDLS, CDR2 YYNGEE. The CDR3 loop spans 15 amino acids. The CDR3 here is CASSVQPTGVEKLFF. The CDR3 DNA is TGTGCCAGCAGCGTCCAACCGACAGGGGTTGAAAAACTGTTTTTT.

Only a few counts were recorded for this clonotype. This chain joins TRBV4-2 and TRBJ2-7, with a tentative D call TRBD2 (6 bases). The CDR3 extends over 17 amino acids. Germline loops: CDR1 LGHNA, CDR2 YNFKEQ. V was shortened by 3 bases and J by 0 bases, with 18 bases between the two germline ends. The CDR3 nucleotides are TGTGCCAGCAGCCAGGCACTTGGCGGAGGGAGCTCCTACGAGCAGTACTTC. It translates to CASSQALGGGSSYEQYF.

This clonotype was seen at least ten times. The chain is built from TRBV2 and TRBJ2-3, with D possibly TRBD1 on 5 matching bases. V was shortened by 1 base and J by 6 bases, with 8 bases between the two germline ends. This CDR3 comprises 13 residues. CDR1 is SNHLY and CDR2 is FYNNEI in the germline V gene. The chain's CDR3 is CASSEGGWDTQYF. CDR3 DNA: TGTGCCAGCAGTGAAGGGGGCTGGGATACGCAGTATTTT.

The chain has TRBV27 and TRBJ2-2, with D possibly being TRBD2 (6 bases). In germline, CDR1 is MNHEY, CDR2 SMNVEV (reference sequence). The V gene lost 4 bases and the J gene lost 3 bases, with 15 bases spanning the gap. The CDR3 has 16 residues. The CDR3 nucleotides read TGTGCCAGCAGTTCCCATTCATTAGCGGACACCGGGGAGCTGTTTTTT. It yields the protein CASSSHSLADTGELFF.

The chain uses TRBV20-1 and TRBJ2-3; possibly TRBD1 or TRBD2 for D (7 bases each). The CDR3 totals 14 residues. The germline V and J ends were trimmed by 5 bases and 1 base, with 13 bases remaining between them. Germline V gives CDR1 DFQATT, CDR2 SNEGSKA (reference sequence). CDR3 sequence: CSAAGGARTDTQYF. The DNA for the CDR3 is TGCAGTGCTGCAGGGGGGGCCCGCACAGATACGCAGTATTTT.

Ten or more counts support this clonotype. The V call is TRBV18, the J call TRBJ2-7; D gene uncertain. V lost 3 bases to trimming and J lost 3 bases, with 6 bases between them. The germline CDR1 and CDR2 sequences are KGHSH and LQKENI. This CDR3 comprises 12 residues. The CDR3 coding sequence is TGTGCCAGCTCACCGCCCGACTACGAGCAGTACTTC. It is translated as CASSPPDYEQYF.

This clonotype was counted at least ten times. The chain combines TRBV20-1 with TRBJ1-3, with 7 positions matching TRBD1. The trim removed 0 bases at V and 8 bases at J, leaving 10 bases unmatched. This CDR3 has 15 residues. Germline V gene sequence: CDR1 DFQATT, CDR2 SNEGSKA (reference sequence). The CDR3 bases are TGCAGTGCTAGAGATCCAGGGGGTCCTAGGGACACCATATATTTT. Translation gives CSARDPGGPRDTIYF.

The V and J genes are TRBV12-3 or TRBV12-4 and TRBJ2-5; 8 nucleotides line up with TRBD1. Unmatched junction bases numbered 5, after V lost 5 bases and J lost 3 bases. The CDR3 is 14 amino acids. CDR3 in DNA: TGTGCCAGCAGTCCAGGGGGCGGAGAAGAGACCCAGTACTTC. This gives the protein CASSPGGGEETQYF.

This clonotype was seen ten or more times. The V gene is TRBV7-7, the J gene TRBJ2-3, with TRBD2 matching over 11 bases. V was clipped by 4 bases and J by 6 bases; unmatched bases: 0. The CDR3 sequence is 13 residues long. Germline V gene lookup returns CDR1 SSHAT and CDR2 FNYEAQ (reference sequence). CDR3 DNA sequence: TGTGCCAGCAGCTCTAGCGGGGGGGATACGCAGTATTTT. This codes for CASSSSGGDTQYF.

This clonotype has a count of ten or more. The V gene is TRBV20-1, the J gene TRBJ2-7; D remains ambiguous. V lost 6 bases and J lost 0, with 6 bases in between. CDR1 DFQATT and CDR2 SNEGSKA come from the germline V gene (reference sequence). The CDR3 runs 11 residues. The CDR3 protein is CSAKPSYEQYF. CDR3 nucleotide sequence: TGCAGTGCCAAGCCCTCCTACGAGCAGTACTTC.

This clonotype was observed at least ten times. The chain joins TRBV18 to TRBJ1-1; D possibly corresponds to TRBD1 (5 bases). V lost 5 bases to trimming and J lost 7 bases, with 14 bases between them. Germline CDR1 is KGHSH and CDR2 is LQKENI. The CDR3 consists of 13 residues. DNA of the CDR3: TGTGCCAGCTCAGTCGGGGGGGTAAGTGAAGCTTTCTTT. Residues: CASSVGGVSEAFF.

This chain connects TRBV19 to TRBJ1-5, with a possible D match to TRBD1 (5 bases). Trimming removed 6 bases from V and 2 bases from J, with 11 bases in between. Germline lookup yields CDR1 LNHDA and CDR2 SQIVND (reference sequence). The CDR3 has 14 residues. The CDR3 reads CASSQGVGNQPQHF. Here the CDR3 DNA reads TGTGCCAGTAGCCAAGGGGTGGGCAATCAGCCCCAGCATTTT.

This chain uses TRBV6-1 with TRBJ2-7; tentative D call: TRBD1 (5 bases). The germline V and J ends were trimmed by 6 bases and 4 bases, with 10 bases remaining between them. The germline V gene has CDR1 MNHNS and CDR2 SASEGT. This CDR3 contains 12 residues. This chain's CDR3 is CASRARVYEQYF. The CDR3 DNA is TGTGCCAGCAGGGCCAGGGTGTACGAGCAGTACTTC.

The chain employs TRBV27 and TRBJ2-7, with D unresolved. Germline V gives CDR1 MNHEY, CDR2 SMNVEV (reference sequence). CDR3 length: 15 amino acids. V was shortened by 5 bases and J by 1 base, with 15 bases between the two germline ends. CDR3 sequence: CASSPGRVWSYEQYF. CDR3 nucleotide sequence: TGTGCCAGCAGTCCAGGAAGAGTCTGGTCCTACGAGCAGTACTTC.

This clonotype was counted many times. The DNA of the CDR3 is TGTGCCAGCAGGTCCGGAGGGGTTGATGGCTACACCTTC. It is translated as CASRSGGVDGYTF. The chain links TRBV6-2 or TRBV6-3 to TRBJ1-2; D might be TRBD1 (5 bases). The CDR3 has 13 residues. Germline V gene lookup returns CDR1 MNHEY and CDR2 SVGEGT. V was cut by 6 bases and J by 6 bases, with 14 bases left in between.

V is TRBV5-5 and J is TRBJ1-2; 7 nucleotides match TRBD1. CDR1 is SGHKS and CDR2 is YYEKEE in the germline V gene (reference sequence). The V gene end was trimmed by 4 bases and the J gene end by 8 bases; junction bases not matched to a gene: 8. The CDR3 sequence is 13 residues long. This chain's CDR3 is CASSPGQVRGYTF. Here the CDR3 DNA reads TGTGCCAGCAGCCCCGGACAGGTACGCGGCTACACCTTC. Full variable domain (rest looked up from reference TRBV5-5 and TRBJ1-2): DAGVTQSPTHLIKTRGQQVTLRCSPISGHKSVSWYQQVLGQGPQFIFQYYEKEERGRGNFPDRFSARQFPNYSSELNVNALLLGDSALYLCASSPGQVRGYTFGSGTRLTVV.

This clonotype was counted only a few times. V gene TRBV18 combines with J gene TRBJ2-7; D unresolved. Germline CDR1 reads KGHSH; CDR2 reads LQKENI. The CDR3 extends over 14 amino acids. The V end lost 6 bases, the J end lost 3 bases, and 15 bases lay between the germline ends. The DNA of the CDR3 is TGTGCCAGCTCGAAAACGACCCGAATCTACGAGCAGTACTTC. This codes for CASSKTTRIYEQYF.

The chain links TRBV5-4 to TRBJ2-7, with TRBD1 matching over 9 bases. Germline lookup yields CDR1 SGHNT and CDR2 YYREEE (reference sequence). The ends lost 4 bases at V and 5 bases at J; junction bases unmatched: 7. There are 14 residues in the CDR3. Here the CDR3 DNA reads TGTGCCAGCAGCGTCCCCGGGACAGGGAACGAGCAGTACTTC. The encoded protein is CASSVPGTGNEQYF.

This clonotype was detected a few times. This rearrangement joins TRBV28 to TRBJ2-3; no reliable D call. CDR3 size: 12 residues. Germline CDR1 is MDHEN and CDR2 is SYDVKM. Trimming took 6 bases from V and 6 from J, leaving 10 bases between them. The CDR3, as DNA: TGTGCCAGCAGCTTAAAGAGGGATACGCAGTATTTT. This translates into CASSLKRDTQYF.

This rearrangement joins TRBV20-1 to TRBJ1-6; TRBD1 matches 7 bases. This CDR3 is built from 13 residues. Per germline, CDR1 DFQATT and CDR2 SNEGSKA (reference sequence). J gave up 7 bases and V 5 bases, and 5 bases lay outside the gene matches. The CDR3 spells CSARDRANSPLHF. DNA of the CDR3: TGCAGTGCTCGGGACAGAGCGAATTCACCCCTCCACTTT.